This T cell receptor beta chain was identified in a study of blood T cells in healthy people across ages. Study-wide findings and caveats: Significant beta diversity loss was already apparent by age approximately 37, declining roughly linearly. No one knew whether donors had CMV, which possibly confounded expanded clonotype changes.

A second PCR of 7 to 11 cycles used a sample-barcoded 5' primer and a J-beta primer mix. TCRdb reanalysed the 5' RACE reads using MiXCR and keeps one entry per CDR3 protein. The sample shows more than 500,000 distinct CDR3 sequences, 25% to 30% of them seen only once. Turning to this clonotype: Its antigen is unknown.

The amount of total RNA extracted per sample was at least 5 micrograms. Trimming stripped 6 bases from V and 7 bases from J, with 12 bases between. There are 13 residues in the CDR3. Germline assignment: CDR1 LGHNA and CDR2 YNFKEQ. The sequenced material came from blood. The sequence came from a woman aged 70-85 years in good health. The V gene is TRBV4-2, the J gene TRBJ2-2; D is unresolved. The CDR3 loop reads CASSPTGRGELFF. For the CDR3, the DNA is TGTGCCAGCAGTCCGACGGGCCGCGGGGAGCTGTTTTTT.